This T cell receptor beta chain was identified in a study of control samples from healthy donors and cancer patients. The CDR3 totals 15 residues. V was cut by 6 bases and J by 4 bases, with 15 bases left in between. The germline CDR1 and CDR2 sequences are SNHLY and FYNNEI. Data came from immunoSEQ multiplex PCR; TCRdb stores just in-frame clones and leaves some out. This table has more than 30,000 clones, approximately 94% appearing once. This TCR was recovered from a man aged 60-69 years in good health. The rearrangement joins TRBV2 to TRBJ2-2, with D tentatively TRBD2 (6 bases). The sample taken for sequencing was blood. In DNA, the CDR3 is TGTGCCAGCAGAACTATCGTTAGCGGCACCGGGGAGCTGTTTTTT. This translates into CASRTIVSGTGELFF.